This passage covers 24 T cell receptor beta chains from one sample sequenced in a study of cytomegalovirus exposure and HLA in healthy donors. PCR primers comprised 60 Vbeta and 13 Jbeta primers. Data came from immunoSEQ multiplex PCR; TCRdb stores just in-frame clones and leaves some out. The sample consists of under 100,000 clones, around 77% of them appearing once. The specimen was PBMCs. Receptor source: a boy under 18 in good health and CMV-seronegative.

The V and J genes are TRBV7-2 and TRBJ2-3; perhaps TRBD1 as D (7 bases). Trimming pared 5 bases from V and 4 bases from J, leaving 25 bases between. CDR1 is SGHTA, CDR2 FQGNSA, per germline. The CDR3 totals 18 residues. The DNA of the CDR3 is TGTGCCAGCAGCCGGGGGAATTTGGGGCCAGGGGGAGCAGATACGCAGTATTTT. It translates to CASSRGNLGPGGADTQYF.

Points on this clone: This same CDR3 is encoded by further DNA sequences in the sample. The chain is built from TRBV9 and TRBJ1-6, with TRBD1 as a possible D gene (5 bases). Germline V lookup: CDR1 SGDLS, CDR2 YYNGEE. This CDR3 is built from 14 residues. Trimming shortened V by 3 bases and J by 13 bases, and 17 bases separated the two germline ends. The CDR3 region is CASSARGGSSPLHF. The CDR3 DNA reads TGTGCCAGCAGCGCCCGCGGGGGTAGTTCGCCCCTCCACTTT.

The chain's CDR3 is CASSHPLAGETYNEQFF. The CDR3 region has the DNA TGTGCCAGCAGCCACCCCCTAGCGGGGGAAACCTACAATGAGCAGTTCTTC. The rearrangement uses TRBV5-4 and TRBJ2-1; 10 bases line up with TRBD2. Germline V gene data show CDR1 as SGHNT and CDR2 as YYREEE (reference sequence). Trimming at V came to 4 bases and at J to 2 bases, leaving 9 bases not matched to a gene. The CDR3 loop spans 17 amino acids.

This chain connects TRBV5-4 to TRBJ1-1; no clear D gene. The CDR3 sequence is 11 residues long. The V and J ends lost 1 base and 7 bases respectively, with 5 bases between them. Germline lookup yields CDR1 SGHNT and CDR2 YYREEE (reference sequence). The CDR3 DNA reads TGTGCCAGCAGCTTGATGAGTGAAGCTTTCTTT. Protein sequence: CASSLMSEAFF.

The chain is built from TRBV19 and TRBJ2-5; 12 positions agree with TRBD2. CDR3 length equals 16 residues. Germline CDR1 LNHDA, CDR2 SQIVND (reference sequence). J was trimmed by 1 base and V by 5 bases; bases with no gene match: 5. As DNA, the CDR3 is TGTGCCAGTAGTTTCGGGACTAGCGGGTTCCAAGAGACCCAGTACTTC. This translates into CASSFGTSGFQETQYF.

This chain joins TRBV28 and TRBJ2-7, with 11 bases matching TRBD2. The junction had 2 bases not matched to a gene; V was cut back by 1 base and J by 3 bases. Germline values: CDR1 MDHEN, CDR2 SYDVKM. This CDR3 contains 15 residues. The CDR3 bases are TGTGCCAGCAGTTTATCCCTAGCGGGGGGCTACGAGCAGTACTTC. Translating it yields CASSLSLAGGYEQYF. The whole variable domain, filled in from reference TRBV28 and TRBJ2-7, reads DVKVTQSSRYLVKRTGEKVFLECVQDMDHENMFWYRQDPGLGLRLIYFSYDVKMKEKGDIPEGYSVSREKKERFSLILESASTNQTSMYLCASSLSLAGGYEQYFGPGTRLTVT.

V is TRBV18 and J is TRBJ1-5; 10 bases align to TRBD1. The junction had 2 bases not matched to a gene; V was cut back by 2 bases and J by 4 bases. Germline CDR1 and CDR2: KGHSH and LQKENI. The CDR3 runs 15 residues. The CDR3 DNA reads TGTGCCAGCTCACCAGGGACAGGGGATAATCAGCCCCAGCATTTT. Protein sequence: CASSPGTGDNQPQHF.

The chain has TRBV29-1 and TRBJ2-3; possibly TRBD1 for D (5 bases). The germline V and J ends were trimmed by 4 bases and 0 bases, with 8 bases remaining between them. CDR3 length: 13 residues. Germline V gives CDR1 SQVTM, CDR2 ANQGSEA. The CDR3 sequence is CSVGGRSTDTQYF. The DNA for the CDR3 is TGCAGCGTTGGGGGCAGAAGCACAGATACGCAGTATTTT.

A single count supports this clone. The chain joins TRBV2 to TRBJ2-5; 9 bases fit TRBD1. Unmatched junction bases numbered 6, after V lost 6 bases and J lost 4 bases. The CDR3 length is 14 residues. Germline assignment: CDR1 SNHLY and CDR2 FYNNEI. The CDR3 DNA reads TGTGCCAGCAGGGGACAGGGACGACTAGAGACCCAGTACTTC. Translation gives CASRGQGRLETQYF. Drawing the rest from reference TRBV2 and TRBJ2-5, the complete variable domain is EPEVTQTPSHQVTQMGQEVILRCVPISNHLYFYWYRQILGQKVEFLVSFYNNEISEKSEIFDDQFSVERPDGSNFTLKIRSTKLEDSAMYFCASRGQGRLETQYFGPGTRLLVL.

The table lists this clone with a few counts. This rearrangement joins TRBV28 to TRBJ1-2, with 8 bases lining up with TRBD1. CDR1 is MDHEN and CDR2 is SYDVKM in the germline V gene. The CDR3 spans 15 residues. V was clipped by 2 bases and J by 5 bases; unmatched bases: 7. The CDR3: CASSLGGQAPYGYTF. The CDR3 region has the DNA TGTGCCAGCAGTTTAGGGGGACAGGCCCCTTATGGCTACACCTTC.

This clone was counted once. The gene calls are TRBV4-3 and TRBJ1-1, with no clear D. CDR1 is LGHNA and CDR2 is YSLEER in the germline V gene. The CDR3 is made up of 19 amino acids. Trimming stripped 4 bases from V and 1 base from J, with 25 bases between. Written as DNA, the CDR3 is TGCGCCAGCAGCCGTATCAGAATACAAAAATGGAGCCCGAACACTGAAGCTTTCTTT. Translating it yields CASSRIRIQKWSPNTEAFF.

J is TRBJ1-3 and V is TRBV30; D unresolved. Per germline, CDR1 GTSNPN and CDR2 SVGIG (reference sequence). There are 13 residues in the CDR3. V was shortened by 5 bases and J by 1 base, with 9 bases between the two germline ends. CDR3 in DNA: TGTGCCTGGGCGCCGGGGTCTGGAAACACCATATATTTT. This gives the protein CAWAPGSGNTIYF.

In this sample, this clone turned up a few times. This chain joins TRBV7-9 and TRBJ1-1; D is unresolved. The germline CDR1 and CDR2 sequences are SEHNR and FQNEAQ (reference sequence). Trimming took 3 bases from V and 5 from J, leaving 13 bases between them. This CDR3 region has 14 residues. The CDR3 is CASSFHGQGTEAFF. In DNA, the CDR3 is TGTGCCAGCAGCTTTCATGGGCAAGGAACTGAAGCTTTCTTT.

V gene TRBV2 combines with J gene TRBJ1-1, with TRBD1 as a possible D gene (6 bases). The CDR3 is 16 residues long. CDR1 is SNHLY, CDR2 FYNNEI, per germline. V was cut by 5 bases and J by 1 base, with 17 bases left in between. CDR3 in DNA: TGTGCCAGCAGTTCCTTATTGGGGGCCGGGAACACTGAAGCTTTCTTT. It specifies CASSSLLGAGNTEAFF.

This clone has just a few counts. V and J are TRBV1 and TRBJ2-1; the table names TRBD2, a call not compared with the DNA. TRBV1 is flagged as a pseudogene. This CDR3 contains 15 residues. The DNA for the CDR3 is TGCACAACAAAAAAGGCTAGCGGGAAGTACAATGAGCAGTTCTTC. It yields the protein CTTKKASGKYNEQFF.

CDR3 sequence (DNA): TGTGCCAGCAGTTACCCCGCGGACAAGGCGTACTTC. Residues: CASSYPADKAYF. The chain uses TRBV6-6 and TRBJ2-7; D may be TRBD1 (5 bases). Germline CDR1 reads MNHNY; CDR2 reads SVGAGI (reference sequence). Trimming left V 2 bases short and J 12 bases short, with 14 bases between. The CDR3 consists of 12 residues.

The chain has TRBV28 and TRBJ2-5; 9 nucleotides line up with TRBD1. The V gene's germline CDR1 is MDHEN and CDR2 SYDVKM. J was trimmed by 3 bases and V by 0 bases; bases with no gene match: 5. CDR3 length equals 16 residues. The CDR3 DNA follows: TGTGCCAGCAGTTTATGGTTGGACAGGGGAGAAGAGACCCAGTACTTC. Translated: CASSLWLDRGEETQYF.

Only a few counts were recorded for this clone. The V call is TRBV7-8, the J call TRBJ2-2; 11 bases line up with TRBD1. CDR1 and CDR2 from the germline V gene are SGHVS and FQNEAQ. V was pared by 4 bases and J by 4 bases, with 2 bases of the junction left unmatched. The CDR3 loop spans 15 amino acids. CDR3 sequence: CASSSGTGGTGELFF. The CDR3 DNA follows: TGTGCCAGCAGCTCCGGGACAGGGGGCACCGGGGAGCTGTTTTTT.

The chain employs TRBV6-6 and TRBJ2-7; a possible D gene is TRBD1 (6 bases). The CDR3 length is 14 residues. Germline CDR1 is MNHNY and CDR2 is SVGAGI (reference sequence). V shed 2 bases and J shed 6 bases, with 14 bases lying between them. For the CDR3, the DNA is TGTGCCAGCAGTTACGCACAGGGACGGGGCGAGCAGTACTTC. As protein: CASSYAQGRGEQYF.

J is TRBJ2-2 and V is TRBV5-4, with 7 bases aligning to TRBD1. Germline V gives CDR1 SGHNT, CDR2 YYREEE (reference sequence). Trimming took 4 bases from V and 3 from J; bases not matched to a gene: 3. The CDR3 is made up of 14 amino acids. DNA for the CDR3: TGTGCCAGCAGCCCGGGACAGTACACCGGGGAGCTGTTTTTT. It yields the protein CASSPGQYTGELFF.

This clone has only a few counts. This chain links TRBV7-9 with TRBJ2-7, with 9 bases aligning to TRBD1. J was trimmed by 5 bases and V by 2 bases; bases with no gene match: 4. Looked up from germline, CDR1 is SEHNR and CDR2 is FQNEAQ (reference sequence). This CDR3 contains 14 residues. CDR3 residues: CASSLQDRGHEQYF. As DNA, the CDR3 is TGTGCCAGCAGCTTACAGGACAGGGGCCACGAGCAGTACTTC.

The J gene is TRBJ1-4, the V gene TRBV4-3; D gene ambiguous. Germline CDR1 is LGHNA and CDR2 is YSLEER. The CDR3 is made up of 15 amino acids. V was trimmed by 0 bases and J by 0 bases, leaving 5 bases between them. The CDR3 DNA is TGCGCCAGCAGCCAAGAAGCTGCAACTAATGAAAAACTGTTTTTT. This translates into CASSQEAATNEKLFF.

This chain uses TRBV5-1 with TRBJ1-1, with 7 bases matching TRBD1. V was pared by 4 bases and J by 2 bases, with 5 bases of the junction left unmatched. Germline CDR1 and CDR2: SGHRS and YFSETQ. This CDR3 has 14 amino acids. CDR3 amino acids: CASSVGQKNTEAFF. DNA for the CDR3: TGCGCCAGCAGCGTGGGACAGAAAAACACTGAAGCTTTCTTT.

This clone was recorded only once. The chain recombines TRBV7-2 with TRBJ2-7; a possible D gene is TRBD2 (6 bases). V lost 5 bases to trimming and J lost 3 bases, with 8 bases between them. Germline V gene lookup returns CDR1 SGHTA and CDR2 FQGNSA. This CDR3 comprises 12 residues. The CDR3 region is CASSQGGYEQYF. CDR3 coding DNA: TGTGCCAGCAGCCAGGGAGGCTACGAGCAGTACTTC. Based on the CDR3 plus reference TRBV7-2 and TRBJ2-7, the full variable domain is GAGVSQSPSNKVTEKGKDVELRCDPISGHTALYWYRQSLGQGLEFLIYFQGNSAPDKSGLPSDRFSAERTGGSVSTLTIQRTQQEDSAVYLCASSQGGYEQYFGPGTRLTVT.